These T cell receptor beta chains were read from a single sample in a study of cytomegalovirus exposure and HLA in healthy donors. The method was immunoSEQ multiplex PCR; TCRdb's version includes in-frame clones alone and lacks a portion of them. Of 90,000 to 100,000 clones listed, roughly 92% were seen once; the top ten hold about 1.1%. Sequenced sample: PBMCs. The receptor set was obtained from a woman between 25 and 40 years old in good health and CMV-seropositive. CDR3s include the opening cysteine and the closing phenylalanine or tryptophan. D genes are given only for firm matches. Some rows mark clone size as missing; the rest say once, few, many or name a class of expanded clone.

abundance | d_gene | j_gene | v_gene | CDR3nt | CDR3aa
- | - | TRBJ2-3 | TRBV6-5 | TGTGCCAGCAGTTATTCAGGAAGCGGATTCACAGATACGCAGTATTTT | CASSYSGSGFTDTQYF
- | - | TRBJ2-2 | TRBV19 | TGTGCCAGTAGTATAGAGGAGAACCCCGGGGAGCTGTTTTTT | CASSIEENPGELFF
- | TRBD2 | TRBJ2-1 | TRBV19 | TGTGCCAGTAGTTCGACTAGCGGGAGAGTTTACAATGAGCAGTTCTTC | CASSSTSGRVYNEQFF
- | TRBD2 | TRBJ2-7 | TRBV4-1 | TGCGCCAGCAGCCAAATGCGGGAGTACGAGCAGTACTTC | CASSQMREYEQYF
- | TRBD2 | TRBJ2-3 | TRBV19 | TGTGCCAGTAGTACGGGACTAGCGGGACGCACAGATACGCAGTATTTT | CASSTGLAGRTDTQYF
- | - | TRBJ1-1 | TRBV6-5 | TGTGCCAGCAGTTTCCCAGGGGACGCTGAAGCTTTCTTT | CASSFPGDAEAFF
- | - | TRBJ2-3 | TRBV9 | TGTGCCAGCATAGCCGATACGCAGTATTTT | CASIADTQYF
- | TRBD1 | TRBJ1-1 | TRBV5-1 | TGCGCCAGCAGCTCAAACAGGGGGGACACAGCTTTCTTT | CASSSNRGDTAFF
- | TRBD2 | TRBJ2-1 | TRBV7-6 | TGTGCCAGCAGCTTATCCTTGGGACTAGCGGTGACTAATGAGCAGTTCTTC | CASSLSLGLAVTNEQFF
few | TRBD2 | TRBJ2-1 | TRBV2 | TGTGCCAGCAGTGAAGCCAGTCTAGCGGGAGTAGAGCAGTTCTTC | CASSEASLAGVEQFF
- | TRBD2 | TRBJ2-1 | TRBV25-1 | TGTGCCAGCAGTGAATATTGGAGCGGGAGCTACAATGAGCAGTTCTTC | CASSEYWSGSYNEQFF
- | - | TRBJ1-2 | TRBV7-9 | TGTGCCAGCAGCTTAGGGCAGGGAACTAACTATGGCTACACCTTC | CASSLGQGTNYGYTF
- | TRBD2 | TRBJ2-3 | TRBV10-3 | TGTGCCATTCAAGCGGGAGCTAGCACAGATACGCAGTATTTT | CAIQAGASTDTQYF
- | TRBD1 | TRBJ2-2 | TRBV2 | TGTGCCAGCAGTGAGGACAGGATAACGACCGGGGAGCTGTTTTTT | CASSEDRITTGELFF
- | - | TRBJ1-4 | TRBV2 | TGTGCCAGCAGTGACCCCCGGGACACCTCTCGCCGGGCTAATGAAAAACTGTTTTTT | CASSDPRDTSRRANEKLFF
- | TRBD1 | TRBJ1-2 | TRBV28 | TGTGCCAGTAGACCCCCTAAAGACAGGGAACGGAGTGGCTACACCTTC | CASRPPKDRERSGYTF
- | TRBD2 | TRBJ2-1 | TRBV19 | TGTGCCAGTAGTATACGGGCGGGAGGGGGTTACAATGAGCAGTTCTTC | CASSIRAGGGYNEQFF
- | TRBD1 | TRBJ2-3 | TRBV5-4 | TGTGCCAGCAGCAGACCGGACAGGGGAAGTACAGATACGCAGTATTTT | CASSRPDRGSTDTQYF
- | TRBD2 | TRBJ2-7 | TRBV9 | TGTGCCAGCAGCGAAGCGGGGGGGGCGGGCTCCTACGAGCAGTACTTC | CASSEAGGAGSYEQYF
- | - | TRBJ2-1 | TRBV7-9 | TGTGCCAGCAGCTTCGGGAGCTCCTACAATGAGCAGTTCTTC | CASSFGSSYNEQFF
- | TRBD2 | TRBJ2-7 | TRBV5-1 | TGCGCCAGCACCCCTCGCGGAGCGGGGGGGTACGAGCAGTACTTC | CASTPRGAGGYEQYF
- | - | TRBJ2-5 | TRBV10-3 | TGTGCCATCAGTCAAGGCGGCGGGCGGGCCGCAGAAGAGACCCAGTACTTC | CAISQGGGRAAEETQYF
- | TRBD2 | TRBJ2-5 | TRBV6-1 | TGTGCCAGCACCCCGGGACTAGCGGGAGTGGAGACCCAGTACTTC | CASTPGLAGVETQYF
- | - | TRBJ2-6 | TRBV6-5 | TGTGCCAGCAGTCCACAGGGTCGGGCCAACGTCCTGACTTTC | CASSPQGRANVLTF
- | TRBD1 | TRBJ1-4 | TRBV28 | TGTGCCAGCAGTATGAGGTTATTTTCCCCCGGGACAGAGAATGAAAAACTGTTTTTT | CASSMRLFSPGTENEKLFF
once | TRBD2 | TRBJ2-3 | TRBV14 | TGTGCCAGCAGCCAAATTACGTGGACTAGCGGGACTCCGGATACGCAGTATTTT | CASSQITWTSGTPDTQYF
- | - | TRBJ1-5 | TRBV28 | TGTGCCAGCAGTCCCCTGGGGAGTACCAGCAATCAGCCCCAGCATTTT | CASSPLGSTSNQPQHF
- | TRBD2 | TRBJ2-7 | TRBV4-3 | TGCGCCAGCAGCCAAGACCAAACTAGCGGGAGAAGGTACGAGCAGTACTTC | CASSQDQTSGRRYEQYF
few | - | TRBJ2-7 | TRBV4-1 | TGCGCCAGCAGCCAAGATATAGGAGGGCCCTGGGACGAGCAGTACTTC | CASSQDIGGPWDEQYF
- | TRBD2 | TRBJ2-3 | TRBV5-5 | TGTGCCAGCAGCTTAACTAGCGGGAGGGCCCCAGATACGCAGTATTTT | CASSLTSGRAPDTQYF
- | - | TRBJ2-5 | TRBV28 | TGTGCCAGCAGAGTGCAGCAAGAGACCCAGTACTTC | CASRVQQETQYF
- | - | TRBJ1-2 | TRBV7-9 | TGTGCCAGCAGCTTTCAGTTCGAGGGTGGCTACACCTTC | CASSFQFEGGYTF
- | - | TRBJ1-2 | TRBV28 | TGTGCCAGCAGTTTTTTCGACCCCCCTTGGGAGGGAACCACCGACTATGGCTACACCTTC | CASSFFDPPWEGTTDYGYTF
- | - | TRBJ2-5 | TRBV7-8 | TGTGCCAGCAGCTTAGGGGGGACTTCAGAGACCCAGTACTTC | CASSLGGTSETQYF
- | - | TRBJ2-5 | TRBV2 | TGTGCCAGCAGCGGAGCAGAGACCCAGTACTTC | CASSGAETQYF
- | - | TRBJ2-1 | TRBV27 | TGTGCCAGCAGCCTCCGTAAGGACTGGAACAATGAGCAGTTCTTC | CASSLRKDWNNEQFF
- | - | TRBJ2-7 | TRBV19 | TGTGCCAGTAGTGGGGGGTCGTGGGAGCAGTACTTC | CASSGGSWEQYF
- | TRBD1 | TRBJ1-1 | TRBV18 | TGTGCCAGCTCACTGCTACCGGGGGGGACAGAAAGCATGAACACTGAAGCTTTCTTT | CASSLLPGGTESMNTEAFF
- | TRBD2 | TRBJ2-3 | TRBV7-2 | TGTGCCAGCAGCTTACTACATCTAGCGGGAGGGTGGGATACGCAGTATTTT | CASSLLHLAGGWDTQYF
once | - | TRBJ1-1 | TRBV11-2 | TGTGCCAGCAGCCCCCAGGGGAGTCCCTTGAACACTGAAGCTTTCTTT | CASSPQGSPLNTEAFF
few | - | TRBJ2-7 | TRBV12-1 | TGTGCCAGCAGCCACACAGGGACAGGCAGCTACTACGAGCAGTACTTC | CASSHTGTGSYYEQYF
once | - | TRBJ1-3 | TRBV28 | TGTGCCAGCAGTTTACTCATTTCAGGGAACTCTGGAAACACCATATATTTT | CASSLLISGNSGNTIYF
- | TRBD2 | TRBJ2-3 | TRBV4-3 | TGCGCCAGCAGCCAAGATTGGCCTAGCGGAAGCACAGATACGCAGTATTTT | CASSQDWPSGSTDTQYF